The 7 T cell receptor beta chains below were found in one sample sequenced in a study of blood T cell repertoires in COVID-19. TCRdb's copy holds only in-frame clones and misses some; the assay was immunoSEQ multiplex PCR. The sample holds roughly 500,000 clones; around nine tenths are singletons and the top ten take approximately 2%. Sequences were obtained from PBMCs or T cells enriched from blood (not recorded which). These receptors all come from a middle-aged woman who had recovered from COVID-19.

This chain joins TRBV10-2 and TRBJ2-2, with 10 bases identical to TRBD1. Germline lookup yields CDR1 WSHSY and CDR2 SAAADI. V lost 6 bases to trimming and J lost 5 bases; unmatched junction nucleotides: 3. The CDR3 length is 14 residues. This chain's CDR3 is CASSGTGETGELFF. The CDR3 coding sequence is TGCGCCAGCAGCGGGACAGGGGAAACCGGGGAGCTGTTTTTT.

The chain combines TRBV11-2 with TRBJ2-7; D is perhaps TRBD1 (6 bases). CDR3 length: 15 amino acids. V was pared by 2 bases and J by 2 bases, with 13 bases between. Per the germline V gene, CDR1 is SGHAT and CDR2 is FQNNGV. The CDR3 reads CASSLYRDTPYEQYF. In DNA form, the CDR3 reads TGTGCCAGCAGCTTATACCGGGACACCCCCTACGAGCAGTACTTC.

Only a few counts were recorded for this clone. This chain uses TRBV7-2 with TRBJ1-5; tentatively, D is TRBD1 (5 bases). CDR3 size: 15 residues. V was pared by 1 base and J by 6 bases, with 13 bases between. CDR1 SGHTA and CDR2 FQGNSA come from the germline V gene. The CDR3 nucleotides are TGTGCCAGCAGCTTAGGTATCAGGGAAGCTCAGCCCCAGCATTTT. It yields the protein CASSLGIREAQPQHF. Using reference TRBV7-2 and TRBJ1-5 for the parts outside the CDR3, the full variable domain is GAGVSQSPSNKVTEKGKDVELRCDPISGHTALYWYRQSLGQGLEFLIYFQGNSAPDKSGLPSDRFSAERTGGSVSTLTIQRTQQEDSAVYLCASSLGIREAQPQHFGDGTRLSIL.

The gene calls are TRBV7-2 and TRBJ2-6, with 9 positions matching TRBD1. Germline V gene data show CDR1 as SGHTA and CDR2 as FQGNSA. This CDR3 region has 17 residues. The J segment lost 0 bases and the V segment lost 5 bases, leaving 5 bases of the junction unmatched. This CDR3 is CASSPGDRVSGANVLTF. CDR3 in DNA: TGTGCCAGCAGCCCGGGGGACAGGGTCTCTGGGGCCAACGTCCTGACTTTC.

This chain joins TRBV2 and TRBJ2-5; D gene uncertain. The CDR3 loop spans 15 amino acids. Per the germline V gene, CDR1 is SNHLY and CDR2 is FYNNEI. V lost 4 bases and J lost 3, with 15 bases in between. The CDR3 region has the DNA TGTGCCAGCAGTGGGGCAGCTGGTTTAGAAGAGACCCAGTACTTC. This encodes CASSGAAGLEETQYF.

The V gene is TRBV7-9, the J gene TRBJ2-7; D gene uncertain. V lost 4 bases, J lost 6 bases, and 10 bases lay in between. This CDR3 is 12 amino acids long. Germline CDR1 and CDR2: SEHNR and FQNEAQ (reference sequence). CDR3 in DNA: TGTGCCAGCAGCTGGGCAGAGTCCGAGCAGTACTTC. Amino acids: CASSWAESEQYF.

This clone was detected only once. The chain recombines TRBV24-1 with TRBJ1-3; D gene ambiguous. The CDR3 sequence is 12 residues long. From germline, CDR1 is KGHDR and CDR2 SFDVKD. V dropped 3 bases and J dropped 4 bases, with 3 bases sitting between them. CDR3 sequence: CATSDSGNTIYF. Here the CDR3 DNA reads TGTGCCACCAGTGATAGCGGAAACACCATATATTTT.